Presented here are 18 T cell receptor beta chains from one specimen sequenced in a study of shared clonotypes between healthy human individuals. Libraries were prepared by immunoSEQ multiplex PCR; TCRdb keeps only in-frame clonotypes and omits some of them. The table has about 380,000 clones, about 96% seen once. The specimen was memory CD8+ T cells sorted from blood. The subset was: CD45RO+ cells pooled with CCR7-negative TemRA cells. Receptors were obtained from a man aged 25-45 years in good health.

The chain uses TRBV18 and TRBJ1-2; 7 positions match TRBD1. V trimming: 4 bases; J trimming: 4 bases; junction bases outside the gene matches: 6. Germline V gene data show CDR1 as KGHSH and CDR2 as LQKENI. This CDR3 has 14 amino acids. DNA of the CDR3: TGTGCCAGCTCACGGGACAGATCAGGCTATGGCTACACCTTC. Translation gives CASSRDRSGYGYTF.

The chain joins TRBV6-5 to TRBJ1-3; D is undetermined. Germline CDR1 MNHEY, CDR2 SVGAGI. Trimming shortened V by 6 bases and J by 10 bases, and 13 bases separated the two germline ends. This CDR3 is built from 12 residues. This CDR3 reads CASSRVGGTIYF. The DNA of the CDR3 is TGTGCCAGCAGCCGCGTGGGTGGGACCATATATTTT.

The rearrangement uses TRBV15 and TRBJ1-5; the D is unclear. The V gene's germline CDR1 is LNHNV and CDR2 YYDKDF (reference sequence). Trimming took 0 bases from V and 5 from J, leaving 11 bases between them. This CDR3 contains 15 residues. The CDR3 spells CATSRDSGRDQPQHF. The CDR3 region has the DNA TGTGCCACCAGCAGAGATTCCGGACGGGATCAGCCCCAGCATTTT.

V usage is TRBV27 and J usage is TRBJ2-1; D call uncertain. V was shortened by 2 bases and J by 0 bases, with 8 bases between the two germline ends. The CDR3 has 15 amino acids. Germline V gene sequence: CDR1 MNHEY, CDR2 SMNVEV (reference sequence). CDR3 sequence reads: CASSLIDPSYNEQFF. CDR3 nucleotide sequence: TGTGCCAGCAGTTTAATCGACCCCTCCTACAATGAGCAGTTCTTC.

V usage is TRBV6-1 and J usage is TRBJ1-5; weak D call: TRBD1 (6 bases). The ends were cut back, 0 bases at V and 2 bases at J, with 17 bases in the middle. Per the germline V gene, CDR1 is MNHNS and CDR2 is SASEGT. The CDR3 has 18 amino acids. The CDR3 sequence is CASSEAVPSWTGNQPQHF. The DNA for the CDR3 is TGTGCCAGCAGTGAAGCAGTTCCCTCCTGGACAGGCAATCAGCCCCAGCATTTT.

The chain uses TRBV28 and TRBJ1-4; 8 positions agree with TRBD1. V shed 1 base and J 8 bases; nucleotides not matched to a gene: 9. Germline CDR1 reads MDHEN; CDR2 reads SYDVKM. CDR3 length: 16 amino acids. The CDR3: CASSLSAGQGFEKLFF. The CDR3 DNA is TGTGCCAGCAGTTTATCCGCCGGACAGGGTTTCGAAAAACTGTTTTTT.

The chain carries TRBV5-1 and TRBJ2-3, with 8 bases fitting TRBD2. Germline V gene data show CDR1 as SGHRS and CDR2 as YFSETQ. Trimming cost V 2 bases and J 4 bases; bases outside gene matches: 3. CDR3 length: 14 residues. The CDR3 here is CASSFQAGADTQYF. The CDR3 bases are TGCGCCAGCAGCTTTCAAGCGGGGGCAGATACGCAGTATTTT.

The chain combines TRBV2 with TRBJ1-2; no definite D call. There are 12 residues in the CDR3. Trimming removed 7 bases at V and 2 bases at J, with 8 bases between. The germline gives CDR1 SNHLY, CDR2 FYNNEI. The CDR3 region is CASIRRNYGYTF. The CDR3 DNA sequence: TGTGCCAGCATAAGGCGGAACTATGGCTACACCTTC.

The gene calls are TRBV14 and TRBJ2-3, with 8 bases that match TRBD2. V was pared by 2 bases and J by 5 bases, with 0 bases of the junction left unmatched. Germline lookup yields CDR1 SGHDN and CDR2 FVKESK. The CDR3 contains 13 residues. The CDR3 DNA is TGTGCCAGCAGCCAACTAGCGGGAGATACGCAGTATTTT. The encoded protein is CASSQLAGDTQYF.

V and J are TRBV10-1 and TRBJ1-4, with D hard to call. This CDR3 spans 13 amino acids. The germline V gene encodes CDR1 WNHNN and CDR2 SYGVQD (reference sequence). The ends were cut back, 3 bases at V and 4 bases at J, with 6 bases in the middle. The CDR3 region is CASSDKNNEKLFF. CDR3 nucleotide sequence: TGCGCCAGCAGTGACAAAAATAATGAAAAACTGTTTTTT.

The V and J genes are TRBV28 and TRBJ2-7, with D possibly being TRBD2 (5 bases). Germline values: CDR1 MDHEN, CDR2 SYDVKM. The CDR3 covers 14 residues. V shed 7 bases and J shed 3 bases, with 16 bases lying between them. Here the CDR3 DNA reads TGTGCCAGCACCACTAGAGGCCCCGACTACGAGCAGTACTTC. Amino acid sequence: CASTTRGPDYEQYF.

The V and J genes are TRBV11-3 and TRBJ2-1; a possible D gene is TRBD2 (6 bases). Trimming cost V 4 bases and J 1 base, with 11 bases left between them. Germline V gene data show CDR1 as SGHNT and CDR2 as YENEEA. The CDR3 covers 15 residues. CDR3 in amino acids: CASSWGRSSYNEQFF. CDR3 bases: TGTGCCAGCAGCTGGGGGAGGAGTTCCTACAATGAGCAGTTCTTC.

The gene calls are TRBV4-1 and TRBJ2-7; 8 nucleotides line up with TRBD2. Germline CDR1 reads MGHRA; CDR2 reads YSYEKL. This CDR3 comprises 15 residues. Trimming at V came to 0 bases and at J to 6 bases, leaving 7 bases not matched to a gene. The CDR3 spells CASSQDVSGGPEQYF. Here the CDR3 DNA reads TGCGCCAGCAGCCAAGATGTGTCGGGAGGGCCCGAGCAGTACTTC.

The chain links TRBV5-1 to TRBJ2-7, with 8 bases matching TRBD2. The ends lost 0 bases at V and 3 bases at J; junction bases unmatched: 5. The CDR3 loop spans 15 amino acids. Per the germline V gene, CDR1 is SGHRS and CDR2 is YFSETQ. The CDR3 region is CASSLVTSVVYEQYF. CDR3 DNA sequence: TGCGCCAGCAGCTTGGTGACTAGCGTGGTCTACGAGCAGTACTTC.

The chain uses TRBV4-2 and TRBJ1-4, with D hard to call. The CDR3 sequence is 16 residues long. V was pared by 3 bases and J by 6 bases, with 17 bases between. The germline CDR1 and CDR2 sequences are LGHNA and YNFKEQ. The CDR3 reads CASSHALGRQYEKLFF. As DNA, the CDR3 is TGTGCCAGCAGCCACGCTCTCGGACGGCAATATGAAAAACTGTTTTTT.

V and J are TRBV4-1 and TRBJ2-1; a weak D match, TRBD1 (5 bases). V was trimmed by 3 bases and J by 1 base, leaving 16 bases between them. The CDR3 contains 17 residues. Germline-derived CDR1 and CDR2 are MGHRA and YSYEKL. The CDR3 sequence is CASSQGPQRPSYNEQFF. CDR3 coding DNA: TGCGCCAGCAGCCAGGGGCCTCAACGACCATCCTACAATGAGCAGTTCTTC.

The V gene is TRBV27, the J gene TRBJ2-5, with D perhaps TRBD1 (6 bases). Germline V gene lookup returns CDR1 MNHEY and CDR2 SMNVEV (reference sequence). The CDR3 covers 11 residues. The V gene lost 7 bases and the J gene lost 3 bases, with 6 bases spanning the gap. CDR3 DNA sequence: TGTGCCAGCAACAGGGAAGAGACCCAGTACTTC. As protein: CASNREETQYF.

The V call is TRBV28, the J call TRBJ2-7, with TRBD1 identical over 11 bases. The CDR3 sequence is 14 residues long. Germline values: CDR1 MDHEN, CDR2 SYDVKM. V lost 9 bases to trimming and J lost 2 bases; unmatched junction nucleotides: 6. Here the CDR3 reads CASGTGGIAYEQYF. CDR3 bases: TGTGCCAGTGGGACAGGGGGGATAGCCTACGAGCAGTACTTC. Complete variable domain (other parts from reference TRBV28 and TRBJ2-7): DVKVTQSSRYLVKRTGEKVFLECVQDMDHENMFWYRQDPGLGLRLIYFSYDVKMKEKGDIPEGYSVSREKKERFSLILESASTNQTSMYLCASGTGGIAYEQYFGPGTRLTVT.